The text below deals with one T cell receptor (beta chain). MiXCR, applied by TCRdb to the RT-PCR reads, yields one record per CDR3 protein. The data show approximately 720,000 distinct CDR3 sequences, approximately 15% seen once. The V end was cut by 3 bases, the J end by 5 bases, with 10 bases between. CDR3 length equals 13 residues. Per the germline V gene, CDR1 is SEHNR and CDR2 is FQNEAQ (reference sequence). The source of this sequence is a female donor in good health, serving as a healthy control. The chain links TRBV7-9 to TRBJ2-5, with D unresolved. The sample taken for sequencing was memory CD4+ T cells from blood. The CDR3: CASSLAAFETQYF. The CDR3 DNA reads as TGTGCCAGCAGCTTGGCTGCTTTCGAGACCCAGTACTTC. Full variable domain (remainder filled in from reference TRBV7-9 and TRBJ2-5): DTGVSQNPRHKITKRGQNVTFRCDPISEHNRLYWYRQTLGQGPEFLTYFQNEAQLEKSRLLSDRFSAERPKGSFSTLEIQRTEQGDSAMYLCASSLAAFETQYFGPGTRLLVL.